This T cell receptor beta chain was sequenced in a study of response to subunit inactivated influenza vaccine. TCRdb reanalysed the RT-PCR reads using MiXCR and keeps one entry per CDR3 protein. The sample records about 570,000 distinct CDR3 sequences, 10% to 12% being singletons. This CDR3 contains 16 residues. The V and J ends lost 1 base and 3 bases respectively, with 16 bases between them. The V gene's germline CDR1 is MGHRA and CDR2 YSYEKL. This clonotype showed up just a few times. These sequences were also reported in another study, on T cells expressing NK-cell markers. Turning to that study: What made the TCR beta cDNA was 5'RACE template switching with UMIs.

This rearrangement joins TRBV4-1 to TRBJ2-7; D may correspond to TRBD1 or TRBD2 (5 bases each). The receptor was derived from a man aged 45 to 65 who received an inactivated influenza vaccine. Sequenced material: PBMCs from blood, taken on the day of vaccination. The CDR3 region is CASSQGTQTAVYEQYF. The CDR3 DNA reads TGCGCCAGCAGCCAAGGGACTCAGACAGCTGTCTACGAGCAGTACTTC.